The T cell receptor (beta chain) described here comes from a study of cytomegalovirus exposure and HLA in healthy donors. The study's findings and limits: TCR beta sequences numbering 16,951 were associated with HLA alleles at 0.05 false discovery rate in a later analysis. Roughly even sequencing depth across donors was the assumption behind the presence/absence analyses. A later look showed TCR association rates differing by HLA locus, highest for DRB1 and lowest for HLA-C.

The V gene's germline CDR1 is LGHNT and CDR2 FRNRAP. Trimming pared 6 bases from V and 0 bases from J, leaving 8 bases between. The CDR3 is 14 amino acids. To note about this clone: The target antigen is unknown.

With 60 Vbeta and 13 Jbeta primers, the PCR was carried out. Clones were read by immunoSEQ multiplex PCR, and TCRdb kept only the in-frame ones, dropping some. The clone table shows 55,000 to 75,000 clones, with the ten largest holding around 3.7%. The sequence derives from a male donor in good health and CMV-seronegative. The V call is TRBV12-5, the J call TRBJ2-2; tentative D call: TRBD1 (5 bases). The specimen sequenced was PBMCs. CDR3 sequence (DNA): TGTGCTAGTGGATTGACAGCGAACACCGGGGAGCTGTTTTTT. Its translation is CASGLTANTGELFF.